This T cell receptor beta chain emerged from a study of neurological immune-mediated disorders (dated by TCRdb to the late 2010s). Context from the whole study: The study compared peripheral blood TCR-beta repertoires of HTLV-I-associated myelopathy (HAM/TSP) patients, multiple sclerosis patients and healthy controls using UMI-based sequencing. Longitudinal samples, technical triplicates and paired sorted CD4+ and CD8+ T-cell subsets, alongside PBMC samples, were included among the approximately 110 TCR-beta libraries. The cohort comprised 68 subjects: some 15 HAM/TSP patients, approximately 34 multiple sclerosis patients and approximately 20 healthy controls.

cDNA was synthesized by template-switch 5'RACE using a primer carrying a 10-nucleotide random unique molecular identifier by which each TCR transcript was tagged. Over 180 million TCR-beta sequences, covering 15-18 subjects, were produced in each sequencing run. The RNeasy kit was used for extraction of total RNA. The KAPA Real-time Library Amplification kit was used to amplify TCR-beta VDJ regions with primers for the TCR constant region and the 5'RACE anchor. A first PCR added sample indexes and Illumina adaptors, after which a second PCR increased the library yield. After Ampure bead purification, the TCR product of roughly 650 bp was size-selected on a 2% E-gel SizeSelection system. Library quality was checked on a Bioanalyzer, concentration was measured with Qubit, and libraries were quantified with the Kapa Library Quantification kit before pooling. An Illumina HiSeq 2500 was used to sequence the libraries paired-end at 2 x 150 bp. To increase sequence diversity, roughly 25-31% phiX was spiked into each library pool. Per the authors' processing: Quality-filtered reads were processed with the UMI-based MiGEC pipeline, which removed over 85% of raw TCR sequences during error correction. VDJ genes were aligned to IMGT germline references, and each clonotype was defined by a unique CDR3 amino acid sequence together with V-J genes. Clonal expansion, Shannon diversity and CDR3 relatedness (CalcPairwiseDistances, ClusterSamples) were evaluated with VDJtools, and phylogenetic trees were built with CLCbio workbench. A clone was classed as expanded if it had 8 or more unique UMIs, a cutoff based on coefficient-of-variation modelling across technical triplicates. TCRdb took the public reads, trimmed them with fastp at Q25, ran MiXCR for clone calling and kept in-frame beta chains. Rows matching on CDR3 protein sequence are summarized as one entry with the most common DNA and genes. TCRdb assigned the V and J calls; the authors' analysis was not used. The sample table lists 25,000 to 35,000 distinct CDR3 sequences, approximately 4% of them with a count of one. The ten largest clones add up to roughly 23% of the sample.

Compared with germline, V lacks 3 bases and J lacks 1 base; bases without a gene match: 8. The germline V gene (reference sequence) specifies DFQATT as CDR1 and SNEGSKA as CDR2. The CDR3 starts with the cysteine, ends with the phenylalanine, and has 15 residues. The CDR3 DNA has 45 bases and is translated from base 1. This clonotype was observed many times. Its antigen is unknown. No per-base quality is available; no much larger clone lies one base away. Blood bank volunteers in Maryland, USA served as the healthy controls. For sorted-subset TCR libraries, 1 million sorted CD4+ or CD8+ T cells were used. Peripheral blood underwent Ficoll-Hypaque density gradient centrifugation to isolate PBMCs, which were then cryopreserved in liquid nitrogen. The study also sequenced paired sorted CD4+ and CD8+ subsets from healthy controls, HAM/TSP patients and MS patients. Overall study outcomes, separate from this receptor: No identical CDR3 amino acid sequences were shared among expanded clones across subjects, suggesting private TCR-beta repertoires in all groups. TCR clonal expansion was highest in HAM/TSP patients and lowest in MS patients, with MS patients falling below even healthy controls.

The chain is assembled from TRBV20-1 and TRBJ2-5, with 7 central nucleotides matching TRBD2. The TCR sequence derives from a woman in her 40s in good health. The sequenced sample was CD4+ T cells from blood. The sequenced DNA is TGCAGTGCTAGTCGGCTAGCGGCACCCCAAGAGACCCAGTACTTC. This codes for CSASRLAAPQETQYF.